These T cell receptor beta chains were read from a single sample in a study of shared clonotypes between healthy human individuals. Libraries were prepared by immunoSEQ multiplex PCR; TCRdb keeps only in-frame clonotypes and omits some of them. The sample shows approximately 2,200,000 clones, under 95% of them seen only once. Sequences were obtained from naive CD8+ T cells from PBMCs. The receptor set was obtained from a man aged 18 to 30 in good health. Some clones in this sample may be carry-over from other donors' samples. CDR3s include the opening cysteine and the closing phenylalanine or tryptophan. The D gene is left open where the match is weak. Size tells how often a clone was seen (once, few, many) or the class of an expanded clone, and some rows leave it out.

v_gene	j_gene	abundance	d_gene	CDR3nt	CDR3aa
TRBV6-5	TRBJ2-1	-	TRBD1	TGTGCCAGCAGTGTAGGACAGGGGAAGCAGTTCTTC	CASSVGQGKQFF
TRBV14	TRBJ2-5	-	-	TGTGCCAGCAGCCAAGGACAGCCGAGGGAGACCCAGTACTTC	CASSQGQPRETQYF
TRBV28	TRBJ2-3	-	TRBD2	TGTGCCAGCAACCCCCTAGCGGGAGGGACTGGAGATACGCAGTATTTT	CASNPLAGGTGDTQYF
TRBV27	TRBJ1-5	-	-	TGTGCCAGCACCCCCCGGGGGGCCGGCAATCAGCCCCAGCATTTT	CASTPRGAGNQPQHF
TRBV27	TRBJ2-7	-	TRBD2	TGTGCCAGCAGTTTAGGACTAGCGGGAGTATTTGAGCAGTACTTC	CASSLGLAGVFEQYF
TRBV2	TRBJ1-1	-	TRBD1	TGTGCCAGCAGTGAACCAAGGGGGCTTAACACTGAAGCTTTCTTT	CASSEPRGLNTEAFF
TRBV30	TRBJ1-6	-	TRBD1	TGTGCCTGGAGTGTACAGGGGAATTCACCCCTCCACTTT	CAWSVQGNSPLHF
TRBV5-1	TRBJ2-6	-	-	TGCGCCAGCAGCTGGGACGCCCTCTCTGGGGCCAACGTCCTGACTTTC	CASSWDALSGANVLTF
TRBV28	TRBJ1-4	-	-	TGTGCCAGCAGTTTATCAGGCAGAAGTAATGAAAAACTGTTTTTT	CASSLSGRSNEKLFF
TRBV11-2	TRBJ2-1	-	TRBD2	TGTGCCAGCATCCCGGGCCCCGCGGGAGGTTCCCGGGAGGAGCAGTTCTTC	CASIPGPAGGSREEQFF
TRBV2	TRBJ2-7	-	-	TGTGCCAGCAGTGAGTACAGGGTCTACGAGCAGTACTTC	CASSEYRVYEQYF
TRBV5-1	TRBJ2-7	-	TRBD2	TGCGCCAGCAGCCCTGCCGGGACTAGCTACTCCTACGAGCAGTACTTC	CASSPAGTSYSYEQYF
TRBV6-6	TRBJ1-1	-	-	TGTGCCAGCATCTTGAAGGGGATTGAGGGCACTGAAGCTTTCTTT	CASILKGIEGTEAFF
TRBV7-3	TRBJ2-1	once	-	TGTGCCAGCAGCTTAACGAATCCGGGGGCCCCCCATGAGCAGTTCTTC	CASSLTNPGAPHEQFF
TRBV19	TRBJ1-5	-	-	TGTGCCAGTAGTTTCAATGGGTTGTATCAGCCCCAGCATTTT	CASSFNGLYQPQHF
TRBV7-9	TRBJ1-2	-	-	TGTGCCAGCAGCCCCACAGCCCAGGATGGCTACACCTTC	CASSPTAQDGYTF
TRBV6-5	TRBJ2-7	few	TRBD1	TGTGCCAGCAGTCGTAGACAGGGGGCCTACGAGCAGTACTTC	CASSRRQGAYEQYF
TRBV27	TRBJ2-1	-	-	TGTGCCAGCAGTTCCCGGGCGTCAGAGCAGTTCTTC	CASSSRASEQFF
TRBV7-8	TRBJ2-3	-	TRBD1	TGTGCCAGCAGCTTAGGTCGGGGACAGGGCCGCACAGATACGCAGTATTTT	CASSLGRGQGRTDTQYF
TRBV9	TRBJ2-5	-	-	TGTGCCAGCAGCGTAGACGAGGGGTTAGAGACCCAGTACTTC	CASSVDEGLETQYF
TRBV18	TRBJ2-2	-	-	TGTGCCAGCTCACCACCGGGACAGAACACCGGGGAGCTGTTTTTT	CASSPPGQNTGELFF
TRBV29-1	TRBJ1-1	-	TRBD1	TGCAGCGCCAACAGGGGGCTGGCCACTGAAGCTTTCTTT	CSANRGLATEAFF
TRBV4-1	TRBJ2-2	-	TRBD1	TGCGCCAGCAGCCAAATTCCCGGGACAGGGAACACCGGGGAGCTGTTTTTT	CASSQIPGTGNTGELFF
TRBV29-1	TRBJ1-2	-	TRBD1	TGCAGCGTTGTTGGGACAGGACAAGCTAACTATGGCTACACCTTC	CSVVGTGQANYGYTF
TRBV7-9	TRBJ2-1	-	TRBD2	TGTGCCAGCAGCGCCGGACTAGCGGGAGGAGATGAGCAGTTCTTC	CASSAGLAGGDEQFF
TRBV7-9	TRBJ2-5	-	-	TGTGCCAGCAGCTTCGACGGGGAGTACCAAGAGACCCAGTACTTC	CASSFDGEYQETQYF
TRBV7-9	TRBJ1-1	-	-	TGTGCCAGCAGCTTAGCAGCCGGGCTCCGGGAGGAGATGAACACTGAAGCTTTCTTT	CASSLAAGLREEMNTEAFF
TRBV19	TRBJ1-1	-	-	TGTGCCAGTAGTTTCACGAGGACTGAAGCTTTCTTT	CASSFTRTEAFF
TRBV29-1	TRBJ2-7	-	-	TGCAGCGCCGTAGGGGCCGTATCCACCGAGCAGTACTTC	CSAVGAVSTEQYF
TRBV7-9	TRBJ1-1	few	-	TGTGCCAGCAGCTTACCAGACACCAAGAACACTGAAGCTTTCTTT	CASSLPDTKNTEAFF
TRBV4-3	TRBJ2-7	-	-	TGCGCCAGCAGCCAAGGGACGCTTACATCCTACGAGCAGTACTTC	CASSQGTLTSYEQYF
TRBV5-1	TRBJ1-3	-	-	TGCGCCAGCAGCTCCGGGCCCTCGGGAAACACCATATATTTT	CASSSGPSGNTIYF
TRBV7-9	TRBJ2-7	-	TRBD1	TGTGCCAGCAGCTGGGGACAGGAAGGCTACGAGCAGTACTTC	CASSWGQEGYEQYF
TRBV9	TRBJ1-5	-	-	TGTGCCAGCAGCGTAGGGACAGCACATCAGCCCCAGCATTTT	CASSVGTAHQPQHF
TRBV27	TRBJ2-5	-	TRBD2	TGTGCCAGCAGAGGACTAGCGGCGTACCAAGAGACCCAGTACTTC	CASRGLAAYQETQYF
TRBV19	TRBJ1-5	-	TRBD1	TGTGCCAGTAGTAGCGGGACAGGGGGCCTTCAGCCCCAGCATTTT	CASSSGTGGLQPQHF
TRBV7-2	TRBJ1-5	once	-	TGTGCCAGCAGGTACGTCAATCAGCCCCAGCATTTT	CASRYVNQPQHF
TRBV27	TRBJ1-3	-	-	TGTGCCAGCAGTGGAGGGTTGCGGAACACCATATATTTT	CASSGGLRNTIYF
TRBV9	TRBJ2-7	-	-	TGTGCCAGCAGCACTAAGGGCCTCTCCTACGAGCAGTACTTC	CASSTKGLSYEQYF
TRBV29-1	TRBJ2-1	once	-	TGCAGCGTTGAAGAGCGGGGGCTCAGCTACAATGAGCAGTTCTTC	CSVEERGLSYNEQFF
TRBV9	TRBJ2-7	-	TRBD1	TGTGCCAGCAGCATCACAGGGGGCGCCTCCTACGAGCAGTACTTC	CASSITGGASYEQYF
TRBV19	TRBJ2-5	once	TRBD2	TGTGCCAGTAGTATAGGACTAGCGGATTACCAAGAGACCCAGTACTTC	CASSIGLADYQETQYF
TRBV27	TRBJ2-2	-	-	TGTGCCAGCAGTTTATCGGGAGAAAACACCGGGGAGCTGTTTTTT	CASSLSGENTGELFF
TRBV2	TRBJ1-2	-	TRBD1	TGTGCCAGCAGTGAAGTCCGGACAGGGGGCGCGGGCTACACCTTC	CASSEVRTGGAGYTF